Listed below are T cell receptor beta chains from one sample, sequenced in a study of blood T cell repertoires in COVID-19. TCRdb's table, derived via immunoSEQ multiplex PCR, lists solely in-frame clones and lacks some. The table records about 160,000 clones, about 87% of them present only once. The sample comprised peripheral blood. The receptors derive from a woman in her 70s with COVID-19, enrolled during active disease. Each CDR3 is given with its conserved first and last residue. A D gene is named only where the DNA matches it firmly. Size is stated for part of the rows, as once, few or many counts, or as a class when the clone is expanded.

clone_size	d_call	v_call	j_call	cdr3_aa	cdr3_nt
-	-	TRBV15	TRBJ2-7	CATSVGGRGRRPAYEQYF	TGTGCCACCAGCGTCGGGGGACGGGGTCGCCGTCCAGCCTACGAGCAGTACTTC
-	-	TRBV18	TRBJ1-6	CASQTGESSYNSPLHF	TGTGCCAGCCAGACGGGAGAGAGCTCCTATAATTCACCCCTCCACTTT
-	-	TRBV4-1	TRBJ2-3	CASSQAAGLSTDTQYF	TGCGCCAGCAGCCAAGCTGCAGGGTTAAGCACAGATACGCAGTATTTT
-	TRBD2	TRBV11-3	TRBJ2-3	CASSQSGLVTDTQYF	TGTGCCAGCAGCCAATCGGGACTAGTCACAGATACGCAGTATTTT
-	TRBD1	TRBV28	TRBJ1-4	CASQDRTGDEKLFF	TGTGCCAGCCAAGACCGGACAGGGGATGAAAAACTGTTTTTT
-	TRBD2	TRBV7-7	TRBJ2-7	CASSPSARGSQYEQYF	TGTGCCAGCAGCCCATCCGCGCGGGGGTCGCAATACGAGCAGTACTTC
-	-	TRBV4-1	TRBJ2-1	CASSQAFLGEQFF	TGCGCCAGCAGCCAAGCCTTCCTCGGGGAGCAGTTCTTC
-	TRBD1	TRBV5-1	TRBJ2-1	CASSLDRVSYNEQFF	TGCGCCAGCAGCCTGGACAGGGTGTCCTACAATGAGCAGTTCTTC
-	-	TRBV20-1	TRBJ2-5	CSARDQETQYF	TGCAGTGCTAGAGATCAGGAGACCCAGTACTTC
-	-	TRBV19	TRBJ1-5	CASSIREFGNQPQHF	TGTGCCAGTAGTATACGCGAATTTGGCAATCAGCCCCAGCATTTT
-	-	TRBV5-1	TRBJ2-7	CASSLGQARSYEQYF	TGCGCCAGCAGCTTGGGACAGGCTCGCTCCTACGAGCAGTACTTC
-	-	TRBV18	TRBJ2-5	CASSPYKQVNQETQYF	TGTGCCAGCTCACCGTACAAACAGGTGAACCAAGAGACCCAGTACTTC
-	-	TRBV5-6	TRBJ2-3	CASSQSDTQYF	TGTGCCAGCAGCCAATCCGATACGCAGTATTTT
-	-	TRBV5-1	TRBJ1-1	CASSLSRQANTEAFF	TGCGCCAGCAGCTTATCCAGACAAGCCAATACTGAAGCTTTCTTT
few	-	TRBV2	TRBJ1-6	CASSDGSVAERLHF	TGTGCCAGCAGTGATGGGTCGGTCGCAGAGCGCCTCCACTTT
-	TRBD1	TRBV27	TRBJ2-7	CASSFLGQGYEQYF	TGTGCCAGCAGTTTCCTGGGACAGGGCTACGAGCAGTACTTC
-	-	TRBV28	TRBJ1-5	CASIWGGRTTSNQPQHF	TGTGCCAGCATCTGGGGGGGCAGGACCACTAGCAATCAGCCCCAGCATTTT
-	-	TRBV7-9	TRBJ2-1	CASSLARNNEQFF	TGTGCCAGCAGCTTAGCCAGAAACAATGAGCAGTTCTTC
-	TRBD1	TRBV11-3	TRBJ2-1	CASSLGTGGGEQFF	TGTGCCAGCAGCTTAGGGACAGGGGGCGGTGAGCAGTTCTTC
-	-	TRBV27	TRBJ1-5	CASSLARYQPQHF	TGTGCCAGCAGTTTAGCCAGGTACCAGCCCCAGCATTTT
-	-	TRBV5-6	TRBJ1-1	CASSSLFRGGGLAEAFF	TGTGCCAGCAGCTCCCTTTTTAGAGGGGGGGGGCTGGCTGAAGCTTTCTTT
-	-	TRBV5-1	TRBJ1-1	CASAPDGSRNTEAFF	TGCGCCAGCGCCCCTGACGGGTCTCGGAACACTGAAGCTTTCTTT
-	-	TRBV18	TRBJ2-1	CASSPVRLENEQFF	TGTGCCAGCTCACCAGTGAGACTAGAGAATGAGCAGTTCTTC
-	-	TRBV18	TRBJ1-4	CASSESPLPGLGEKLFF	TGTGCCAGCTCAGAGTCCCCCCTCCCAGGGCTTGGAGAAAAACTGTTTTTT
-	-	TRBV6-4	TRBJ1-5	CASATNSNQPQHF	TGTGCCAGCGCTACCAATAGCAATCAGCCCCAGCATTTT
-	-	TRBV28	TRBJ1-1	CASSLPGVAEAFF	TGTGCCAGCAGTTTGCCAGGGGTGGCTGAAGCTTTCTTT
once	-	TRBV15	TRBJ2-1	CATSRPMRREQFF	TGTGCCACCAGCAGACCCATGAGGCGTGAGCAGTTCTTC
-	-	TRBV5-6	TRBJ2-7	CASSASILAYEQYF	TGTGCCAGCAGCGCCTCAATCTTAGCCTACGAGCAGTACTTC
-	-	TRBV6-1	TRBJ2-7	CASSEAGMDEQYF	TGTGCCAGCAGTGAAGCCGGTATGGACGAGCAGTACTTC
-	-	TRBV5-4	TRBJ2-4	CASSLRGGEGAKNIQYF	TGTGCCAGCAGCTTGAGGGGGGGCGAGGGAGCCAAAAACATTCAGTACTTC
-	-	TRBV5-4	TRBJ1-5	CASSRGLGNQPQHF	TGTGCCAGCAGCCGCGGACTGGGGAATCAGCCCCAGCATTTT
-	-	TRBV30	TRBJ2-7	CAWSGQYEQYF	TGTGCCTGGAGCGGACAGTACGAGCAGTACTTC
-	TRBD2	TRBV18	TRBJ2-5	CASSTSRTPETQYF	TGTGCCAGCTCGACTAGCAGAACACCGGAGACCCAGTACTTC
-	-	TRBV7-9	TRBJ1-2	CASSPETYGYTF	TGTGCCAGCAGCCCAGAAACATATGGCTACACCTTC
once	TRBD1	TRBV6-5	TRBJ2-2	CASSYSSGTGFGELFF	TGTGCCAGCAGTTACTCCTCCGGGACAGGGTTCGGGGAGCTGTTTTTT
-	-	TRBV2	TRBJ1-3	CASSFGLRSGNTIYF	TGTGCCAGCAGCTTCGGTCTGCGTTCTGGAAACACCATATATTTT
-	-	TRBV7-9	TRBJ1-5	CASSLDMYSNQPQHF	TGTGCCAGCAGCTTAGATATGTATAGCAATCAGCCCCAGCATTTT
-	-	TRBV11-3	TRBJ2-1	CASSPRQTDEQFF	TGTGCCAGCAGCCCCCGACAGACGGATGAGCAGTTCTTC
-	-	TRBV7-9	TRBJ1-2	CASSLGQLNYGYTF	TGTGCCAGCAGCTTAGGGCAGTTAAACTATGGCTACACCTTC
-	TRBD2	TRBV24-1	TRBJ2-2	CATSDDLSGGSHTGELFF	TGTGCCACCAGTGATGACCTTAGCGGGGGGAGTCACACCGGGGAGCTGTTTTTT
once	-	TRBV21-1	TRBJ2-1	CASSTKTSGAYNEQFF	TGTGCCAGCAGCACGAAGACTAGCGGGGCCTACAATGAGCAGTTCTTC
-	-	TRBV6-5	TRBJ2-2	CASSYSTGFDGELFF	TGTGCCAGCAGTTACTCAACAGGGTTCGACGGGGAGCTGTTTTTT
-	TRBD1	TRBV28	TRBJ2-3	CATLDRVRDTQYF	TGTGCCACCTTGGACAGGGTTCGAGATACGCAGTATTTT
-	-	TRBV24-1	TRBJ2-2	CATSDSGTKNTGELFF	TGTGCCACCAGTGACTCCGGGACAAAGAACACCGGGGAGCTGTTTTTT
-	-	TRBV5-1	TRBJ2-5	CASSLGGLGETQYF	TGCGCCAGCAGCTTGGGGGGGCTGGGAGAGACCCAGTACTTC
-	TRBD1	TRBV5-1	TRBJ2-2	CASSLGTANTGELFF	TGCGCCAGCAGCCTCGGGACAGCAAACACCGGGGAGCTGTTTTTT
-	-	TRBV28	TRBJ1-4	CASSLWPKPEKLFF	TGTGCCAGCAGTTTATGGCCTAAGCCTGAAAAACTGTTTTTT
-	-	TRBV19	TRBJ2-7	CASSIRGWGDEQYF	TGTGCCAGTAGTATCCGCGGGTGGGGAGACGAGCAGTACTTC
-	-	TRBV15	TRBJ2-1	CATSRTLANEQFF	TGTGCCACCAGCAGAACCCTAGCTAATGAGCAGTTCTTC
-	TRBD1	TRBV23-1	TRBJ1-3	CASSQSSRGPPGNTIYF	TGCGCCAGCAGTCAATCATCCAGGGGGCCCCCTGGAAACACCATATATTTT
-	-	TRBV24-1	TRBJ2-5	CATSDDGGAGQETQYF	TGTGCCACCAGTGATGATGGGGGGGCAGGCCAAGAGACCCAGTACTTC
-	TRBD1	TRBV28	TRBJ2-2	CASSLWTGGDTGELFF	TGTGCCAGCAGTCTATGGACAGGGGGTGACACCGGGGAGCTGTTTTTT
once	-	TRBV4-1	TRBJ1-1	CASSQMGHPNTEAFF	TGCGCCAGCAGCCAAATGGGACACCCGAACACTGAAGCTTTCTTT
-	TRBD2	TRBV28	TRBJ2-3	CASSLTSGTSTDTQYF	TGTGCCAGCAGTTTGACTAGCGGAACTAGCACAGATACGCAGTATTTT